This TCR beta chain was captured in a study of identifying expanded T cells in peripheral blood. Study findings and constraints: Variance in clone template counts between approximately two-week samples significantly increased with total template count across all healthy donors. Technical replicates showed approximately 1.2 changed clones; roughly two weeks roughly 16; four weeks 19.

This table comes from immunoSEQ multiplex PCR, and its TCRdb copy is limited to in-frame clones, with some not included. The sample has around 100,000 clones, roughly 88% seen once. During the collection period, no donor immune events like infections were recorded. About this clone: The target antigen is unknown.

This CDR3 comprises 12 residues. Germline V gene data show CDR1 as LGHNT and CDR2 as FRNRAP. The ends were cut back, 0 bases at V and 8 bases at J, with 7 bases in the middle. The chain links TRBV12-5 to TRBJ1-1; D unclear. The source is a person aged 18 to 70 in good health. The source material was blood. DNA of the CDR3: TGTGCTAGTGGTTTGGTACATAGGGAAGCTTTCTTT. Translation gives CASGLVHREAFF.